This is a list of T cell receptor beta chains from one sample in a study of T-cell memory formation after mild COVID-19. TCRdb used MiXCR to reprocess the 5' RACE reads, holding one entry per CDR3 protein. The sample includes a few hundred thousand distinct CDR3 sequences, around 28% of them seen just once. Sequenced: PBMCs or a T cell subset sorted from them (not recorded which). Source of these receptors: an adult woman who had mild COVID-19 (a few samples of this study predate the infection). Cell type and time point are not known. Each CDR3 is given with its conserved first and last residue. A D gene is named only where the DNA matches it firmly. Not every row has a clone size; where given, it reads once, few, many or a size class.

clone_size	j_call	d_call	v_call	cdr3_nt	cdr3_aa
-	TRBJ2-7	-	TRBV12-3/TRBV12-4	TGTGCCAGCAGCCCGATTAGGTTCTACGAGCAGTACTTC	CASSPIRFYEQYF
-	TRBJ2-1	TRBD1	TRBV7-9	TGTGCCAGCAGCTCTCCGACAGGGTTCGATGAGCAGTTCTTC	CASSSPTGFDEQFF
-	TRBJ1-4	-	TRBV6-2/TRBV6-3	TGTGCCAGCAGTTACGTCGTCAGAAATGAAAAACTGTTTTTT	CASSYVVRNEKLFF
few	TRBJ2-1	-	TRBV24-1	TGTGCCACCAGTGTTCCGACTGGGCAGCAGTTCTTC	CATSVPTGQQFF
-	TRBJ1-2	-	TRBV5-1	TGCGCCAGCAGCTCGGACGGATTCTATGGCTACACCTTC	CASSSDGFYGYTF
-	TRBJ1-2	TRBD1	TRBV7-2	TGTGCCAGCAGCTTCCTTGCAGGGGGGGATGGCTACACCTTC	CASSFLAGGDGYTF
-	TRBJ2-4	-	TRBV27	TGTGCCAGCAGTGAGGGGCCGGTAGCCAAAAACATTCAGTACTTC	CASSEGPVAKNIQYF
-	TRBJ2-7	-	TRBV4-3	TGCGCCAGCAGCCAAGCCTATTCCCTGGGACACTACGAGCAGTACTTC	CASSQAYSLGHYEQYF
few	TRBJ2-1	TRBD2	TRBV5-1	TGCGCCAGCAGCTTGGCGATGACTAGCGGGATCAACAATGAGCAGTTCTTC	CASSLAMTSGINNEQFF
-	TRBJ2-5	TRBD1	TRBV19	TGTGCCAGTAGCCAAAGGCGACAGGGGCTGAAGGAGACCCAGTACTTC	CASSQRRQGLKETQYF
-	TRBJ1-1	-	TRBV7-2	TGTGCCAGCAGCTACCCCTGGGGGACGGGCGCTGAAGCTTTCTTT	CASSYPWGTGAEAFF
-	TRBJ2-1	-	TRBV12-3/TRBV12-4	TGTGCCAGCAGTTGGGGAGTGGGAGCCTCCTACAATGAGCAGTTCTTC	CASSWGVGASYNEQFF
-	TRBJ2-3	TRBD1	TRBV24-1	TGTGCCACCAGTGACCGGACAGGGGTCGGGGATACGCAGTATTTT	CATSDRTGVGDTQYF
-	TRBJ2-4	TRBD2	TRBV7-8	TGTGCCAGCAGCTTATTGGCTAGCGGGGGGGTCCCAGCCAAAAACATTCAGTACTTC	CASSLLASGGVPAKNIQYF
-	TRBJ1-1	-	TRBV5-6	TGTGCCAGCAGCTTGGCCCCTGGCAGGTGGCACACTGAAGCTTTCTTT	CASSLAPGRWHTEAFF
-	TRBJ1-1	TRBD1	TRBV27	TGTGCCAGCAGTCTCCGACAGGGCCTCGAAGCTTTCTTT	CASSLRQGLEAFF
-	TRBJ1-4	TRBD1	TRBV18	TGTGCCAGCTCACCATCTGACAGGGTTGTCGGAAAACTGTTTTTT	CASSPSDRVVGKLFF
-	TRBJ2-7	TRBD1	TRBV24-1	TGTGCCACCAGTGATGCTGACAGGGTTTCCTACGAGCAGTACTTC	CATSDADRVSYEQYF
-	TRBJ1-1	TRBD1	TRBV7-9	TGTGCCAGCAGCGAAAGACAGGGAGCGAACACTGAAGCTTTCTTT	CASSERQGANTEAFF
few	TRBJ2-1	TRBD2	TRBV20-1	TGCAGTGCAAGGCTAGCGGGAGGGTCCCACTACAATGAGCAGTTCTTC	CSARLAGGSHYNEQFF
few	TRBJ2-7	-	TRBV6-1	TGTGCCAGCAGTGGAGTTTACCACTACGAGCAGTACTTC	CASSGVYHYEQYF
-	TRBJ2-3	-	TRBV29-1	TGCAGCGTTGAGCTGGGGCAGGGAGCAGATACGCAGTATTTT	CSVELGQGADTQYF
-	TRBJ1-1	-	TRBV5-1	TGCGCCAGCAGCTTTCAGACGGGGAACACTGAAGCTTTCTTT	CASSFQTGNTEAFF
-	TRBJ2-5	-	TRBV2	TGTGCCAGCAGTGATTACGTTTTGGCACAAGAGACCCAGTACTTC	CASSDYVLAQETQYF
-	TRBJ2-5	TRBD2	TRBV28	TGTGCCAGCAGTCAGGGACTAGAAGAGACCCAGTACTTC	CASSQGLEETQYF
-	TRBJ2-7	TRBD1	TRBV7-2	TGTGCCAGCGGGGAATCAGGGACAGGGGGCTACGAGCAGTACTTC	CASGESGTGGYEQYF
-	TRBJ2-1	-	TRBV20-1	TGCAGTGAACGGGGCAGCACGAATGGTGAGCAGTTCTTC	CSERGSTNGEQFF
once	TRBJ1-2	TRBD1	TRBV2	TGTGCCAGCAGTGGGGATGGACAGGGGGGCGGCTACACCTTC	CASSGDGQGGGYTF
-	TRBJ2-5	-	TRBV30	TGTGCCTGGAGTGTACTAGCAAGAGAGACCCAGTACTTC	CAWSVLARETQYF
-	TRBJ2-4	TRBD1	TRBV6-2/TRBV6-3	TGTGCCAGCAGTTCGATAGGGACAGGGGCAAACATTCAGTACTTC	CASSSIGTGANIQYF
-	TRBJ2-1	-	TRBV7-9	TGTGCCAGCAGCCCCGTAGGATTCTACAATGAGCAGTTCTTC	CASSPVGFYNEQFF
many	TRBJ2-5	-	TRBV7-8	TGTGCCAGCAGTACGGTGGGGGGACAAGAGACCCAGTACTTC	CASSTVGGQETQYF